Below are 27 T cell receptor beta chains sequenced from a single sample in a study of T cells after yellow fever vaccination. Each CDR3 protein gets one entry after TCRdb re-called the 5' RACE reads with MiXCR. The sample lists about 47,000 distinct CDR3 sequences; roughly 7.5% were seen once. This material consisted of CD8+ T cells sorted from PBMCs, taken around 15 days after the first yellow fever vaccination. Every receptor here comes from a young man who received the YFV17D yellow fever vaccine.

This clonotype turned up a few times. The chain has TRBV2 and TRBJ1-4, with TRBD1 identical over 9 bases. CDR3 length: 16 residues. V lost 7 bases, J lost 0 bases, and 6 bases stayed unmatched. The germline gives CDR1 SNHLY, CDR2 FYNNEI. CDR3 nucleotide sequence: TGTGCCAGCATTCCGAGACAGGGGGCAACTAATGAAAAACTGTTTTTT. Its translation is CASIPRQGATNEKLFF. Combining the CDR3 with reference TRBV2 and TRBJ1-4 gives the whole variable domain EPEVTQTPSHQVTQMGQEVILRCVPISNHLYFYWYRQILGQKVEFLVSFYNNEISEKSEIFDDQFSVERPDGSNFTLKIRSTKLEDSAMYFCASIPRQGATNEKLFFGSGTQLSVL.

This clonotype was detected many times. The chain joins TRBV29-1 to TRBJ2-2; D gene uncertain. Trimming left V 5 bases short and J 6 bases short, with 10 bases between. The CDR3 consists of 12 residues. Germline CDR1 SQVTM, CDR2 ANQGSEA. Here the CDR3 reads CSVPDGAGELFF. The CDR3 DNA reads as TGCAGCGTTCCCGATGGGGCCGGGGAGCTGTTTTTT.

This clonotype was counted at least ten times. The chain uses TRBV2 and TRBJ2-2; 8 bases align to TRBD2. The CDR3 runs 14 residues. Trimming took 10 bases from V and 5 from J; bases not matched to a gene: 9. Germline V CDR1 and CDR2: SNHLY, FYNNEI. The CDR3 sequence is CANSGGRGTGELFF. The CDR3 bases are TGTGCCAACAGCGGGGGTCGGGGGACCGGGGAGCTGTTTTTT.

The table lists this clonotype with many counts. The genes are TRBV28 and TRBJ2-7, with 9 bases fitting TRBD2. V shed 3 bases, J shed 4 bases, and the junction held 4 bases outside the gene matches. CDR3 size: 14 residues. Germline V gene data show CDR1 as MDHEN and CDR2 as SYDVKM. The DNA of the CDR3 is TGTGCCAGCAGTTTTGGCGGGGGGGGGTACGAGCAGTACTTC. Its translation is CASSFGGGGYEQYF. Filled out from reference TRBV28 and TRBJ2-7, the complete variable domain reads DVKVTQSSRYLVKRTGEKVFLECVQDMDHENMFWYRQDPGLGLRLIYFSYDVKMKEKGDIPEGYSVSREKKERFSLILESASTNQTSMYLCASSFGGGGYEQYFGPGTRLTVT.

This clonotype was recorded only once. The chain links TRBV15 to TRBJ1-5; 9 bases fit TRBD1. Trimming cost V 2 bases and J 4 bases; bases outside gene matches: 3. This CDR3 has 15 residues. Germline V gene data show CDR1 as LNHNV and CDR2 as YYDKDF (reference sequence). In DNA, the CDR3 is TGTGCCACCAGCAGATCCGGGACAGGGAATCAGCCCCAGCATTTT. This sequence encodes CATSRSGTGNQPQHF.

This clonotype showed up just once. Written as DNA, the CDR3 is TGTGCCTTCAGTTTCGTCGGGTTAGCGGGGGGGCTGGAGACCCAGTACTTC. Translated, it gives CAFSFVGLAGGLETQYF. The rearrangement uses TRBV2 and TRBJ2-5; TRBD2 aligns across 11 bases. Trimming took 11 bases from V and 5 from J; bases not matched to a gene: 19. This CDR3 is 17 amino acids long. Germline CDR1 is SNHLY and CDR2 is FYNNEI.

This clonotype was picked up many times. This CDR3 is CASSHGGGVGYTF. The CDR3 DNA is TGCGCCAGCAGCCATGGGGGTGGGGTTGGCTACACCTTC. V is TRBV4-3 and J is TRBJ1-2; tentative D call: TRBD1 (5 bases). CDR1 is LGHNA, CDR2 YSLEER, per germline. This CDR3 spans 13 amino acids. V was cut by 3 bases and J by 7 bases, with 12 bases left in between.

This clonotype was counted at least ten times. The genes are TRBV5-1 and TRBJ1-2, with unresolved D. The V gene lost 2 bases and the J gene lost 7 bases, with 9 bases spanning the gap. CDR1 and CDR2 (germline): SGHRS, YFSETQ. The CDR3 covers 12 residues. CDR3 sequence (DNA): TGCGCCAGCAGCTTTGACTTTTTTGGCTACACCTTC. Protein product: CASSFDFFGYTF.

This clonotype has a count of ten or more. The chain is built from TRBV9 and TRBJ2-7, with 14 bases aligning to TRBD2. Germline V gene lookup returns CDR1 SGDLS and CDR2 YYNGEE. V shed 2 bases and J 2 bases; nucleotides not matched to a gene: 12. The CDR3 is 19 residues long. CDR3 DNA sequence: TGTGCCAGCAGCGTCCCCGGGACTAGCGGGGGCCCGAGCCCCTACGAGCAGTACGTC. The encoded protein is CASSVPGTSGGPSPYEQYV.

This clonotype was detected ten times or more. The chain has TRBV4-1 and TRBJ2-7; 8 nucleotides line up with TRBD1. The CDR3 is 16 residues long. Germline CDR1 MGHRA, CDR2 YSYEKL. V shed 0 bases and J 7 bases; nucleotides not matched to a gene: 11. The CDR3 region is CASSQDFGTGGGEQYF. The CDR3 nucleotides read TGCGCCAGCAGCCAAGATTTTGGGACAGGAGGAGGTGAGCAGTACTTC.

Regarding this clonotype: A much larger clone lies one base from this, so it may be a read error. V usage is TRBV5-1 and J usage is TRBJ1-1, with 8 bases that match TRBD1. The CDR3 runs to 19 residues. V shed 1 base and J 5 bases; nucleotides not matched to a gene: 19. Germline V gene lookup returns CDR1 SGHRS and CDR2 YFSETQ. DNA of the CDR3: TGCGCCAGCAGCTTGAGCACAGGGGGGATCCAAGTACGGAAGACTGAAGCTTTCTTT. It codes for CASSLSTGGIQVRKTEAFF.

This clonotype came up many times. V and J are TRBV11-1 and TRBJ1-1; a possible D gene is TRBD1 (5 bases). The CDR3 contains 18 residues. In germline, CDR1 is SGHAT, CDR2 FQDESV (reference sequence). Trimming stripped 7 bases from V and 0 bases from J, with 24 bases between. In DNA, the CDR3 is TGTGCCAGCACCATTGGTAACCGAGCAGGGCGGATGAACACTGAAGCTTTCTTT. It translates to CASTIGNRAGRMNTEAFF.

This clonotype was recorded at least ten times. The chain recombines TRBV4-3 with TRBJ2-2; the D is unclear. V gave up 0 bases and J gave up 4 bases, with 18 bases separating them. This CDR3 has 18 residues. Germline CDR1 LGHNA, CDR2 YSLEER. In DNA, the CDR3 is TGCGCCAGCAGCCAAGAAGGGTATAACATCCTAAGCACCGGGGAGCTGTTTTTT. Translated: CASSQEGYNILSTGELFF.

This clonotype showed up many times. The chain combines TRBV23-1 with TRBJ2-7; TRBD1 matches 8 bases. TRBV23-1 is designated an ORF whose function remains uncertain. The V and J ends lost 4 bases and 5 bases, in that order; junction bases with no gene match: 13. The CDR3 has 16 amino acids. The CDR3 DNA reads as TGCGCCAGCAGTCGTCAGGGGGCCGGGTTCTCGGACGAGCAGTACGTC. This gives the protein CASSRQGAGFSDEQYV.

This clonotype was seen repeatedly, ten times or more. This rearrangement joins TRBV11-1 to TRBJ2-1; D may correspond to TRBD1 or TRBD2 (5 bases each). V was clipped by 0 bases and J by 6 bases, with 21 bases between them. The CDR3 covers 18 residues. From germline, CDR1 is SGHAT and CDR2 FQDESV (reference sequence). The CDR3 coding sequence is TGTGCCAGCAGCTTAGCTTATCCTTTTGGGACCTCCGGCAATGAGCAGTTCTTC. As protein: CASSLAYPFGTSGNEQFF.

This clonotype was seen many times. Written as DNA, the CDR3 is TGTGCCAGCAGCTCGGAAGGGGACGAGCAGTACTTC. It specifies CASSSEGDEQYF. The chain couples TRBV5-4 to TRBJ2-7; TRBD1 might be the D (5 bases). The CDR3 is 12 amino acids. The V gene lost 3 bases and the J gene lost 5 bases, with 9 bases spanning the gap. Germline CDR1 SGHNT, CDR2 YYREEE (reference sequence). The entire variable domain, with the rest obtained from reference TRBV5-4 and TRBJ2-7, is as follows: ETGVTQSPTHLIKTRGQQVTLRCSSQSGHNTVSWYQQALGQGPQFIFQYYREEENGRGNFPPRFSGLQFPNYSSELNVNALELDDSALYLCASSSEGDEQYFGPGTRLTVT.

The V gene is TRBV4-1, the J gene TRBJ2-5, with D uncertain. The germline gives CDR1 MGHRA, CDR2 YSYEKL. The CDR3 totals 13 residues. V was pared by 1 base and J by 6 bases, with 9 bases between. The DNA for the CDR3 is TGCGCCAGCAGCCAAGCCCTCGACCAGACCCAGTACTTC. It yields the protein CASSQALDQTQYF.

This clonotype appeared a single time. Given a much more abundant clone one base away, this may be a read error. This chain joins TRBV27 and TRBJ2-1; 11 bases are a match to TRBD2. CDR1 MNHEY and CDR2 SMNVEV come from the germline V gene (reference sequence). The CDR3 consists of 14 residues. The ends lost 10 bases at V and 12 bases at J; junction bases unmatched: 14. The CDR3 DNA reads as TGTGCCACCTGGGGACTAGCGGTGGGAGATGTGCAGTTCTTC. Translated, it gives CATWGLAVGDVQFF.

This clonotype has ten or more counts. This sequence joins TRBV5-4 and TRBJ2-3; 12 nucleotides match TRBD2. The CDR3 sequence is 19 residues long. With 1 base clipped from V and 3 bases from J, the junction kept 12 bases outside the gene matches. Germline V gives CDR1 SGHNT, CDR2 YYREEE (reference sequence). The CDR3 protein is CASSLRSSGGAFRTDTQYF. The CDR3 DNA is TGTGCCAGCAGCTTGCGTTCTAGCGGGGGGGCCTTTCGAACAGATACGCAGTATTTT.

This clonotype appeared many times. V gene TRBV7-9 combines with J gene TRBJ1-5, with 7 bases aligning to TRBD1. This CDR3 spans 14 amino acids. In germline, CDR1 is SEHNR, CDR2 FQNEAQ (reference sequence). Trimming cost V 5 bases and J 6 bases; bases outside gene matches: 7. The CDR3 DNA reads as TGTGCCAGCAGCCCTTCGACAGGGTTTCAGCCCCAGCATTTT. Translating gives CASSPSTGFQPQHF.

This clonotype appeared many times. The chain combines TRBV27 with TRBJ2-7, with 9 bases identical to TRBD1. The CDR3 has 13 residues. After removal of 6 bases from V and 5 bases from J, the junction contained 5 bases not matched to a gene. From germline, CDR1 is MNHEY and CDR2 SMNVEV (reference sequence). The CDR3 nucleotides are TGTGCCAGCAGAGCAGACAGGGGGGACGAGCAGTACGTC. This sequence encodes CASRADRGDEQYV.

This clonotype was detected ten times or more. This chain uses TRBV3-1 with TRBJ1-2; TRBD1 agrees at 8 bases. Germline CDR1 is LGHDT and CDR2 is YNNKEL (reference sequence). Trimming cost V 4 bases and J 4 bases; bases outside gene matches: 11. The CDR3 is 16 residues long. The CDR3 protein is CASSPSDREFTYGYTF. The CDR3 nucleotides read TGTGCCAGCAGCCCATCGGACAGGGAATTCACCTATGGCTACACCTTC. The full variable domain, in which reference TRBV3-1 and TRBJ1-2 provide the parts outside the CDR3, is DTAVSQTPKYLVTQMGNDKSIKCEQNLGHDTMYWYKQDSKKFLKIMFSYNNKELIINETVPNRFSPKSPDKAHLNLHINSLELGDSAVYFCASSPSDREFTYGYTFGSGTRLTVV.

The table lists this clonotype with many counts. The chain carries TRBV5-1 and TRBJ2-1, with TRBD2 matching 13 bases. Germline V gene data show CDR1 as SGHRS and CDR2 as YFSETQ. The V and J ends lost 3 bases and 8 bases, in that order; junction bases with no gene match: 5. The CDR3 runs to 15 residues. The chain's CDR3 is CASSSTSGGAYEQFF. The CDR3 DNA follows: TGCGCCAGCAGCTCCACTAGCGGGGGGGCTTATGAGCAGTTCTTC.

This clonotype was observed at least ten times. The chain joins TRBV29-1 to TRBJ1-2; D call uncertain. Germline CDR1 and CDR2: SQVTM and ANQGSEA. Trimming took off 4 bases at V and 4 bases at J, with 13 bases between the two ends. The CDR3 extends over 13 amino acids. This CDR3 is CSVAAGFGYGYTF. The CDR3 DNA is TGCAGCGTTGCCGCCGGCTTCGGCTATGGCTACACCTTC.

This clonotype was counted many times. The chain's CDR3 is CASSQDQNYGYTF. The CDR3 DNA follows: TGCGCCAGCAGCCAAGATCAGAACTATGGCTACACCTTC. The V and J genes are TRBV4-3 and TRBJ1-2; unclear D gene. CDR3 length: 13 amino acids. Germline assignment: CDR1 LGHNA and CDR2 YSLEER. Trimming removed 0 bases from V and 2 bases from J, with 4 bases in between.

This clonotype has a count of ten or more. The CDR3: CASRRGDEQYF. The CDR3 DNA follows: TGTGCCAGTAGGAGAGGGGACGAGCAGTACTTC. V and J are TRBV19 and TRBJ2-7; D tentatively reads TRBD1 or TRBD2 (5 bases each). Trimming removed 6 bases at V and 5 bases at J, with 8 bases between. The CDR3 has 11 amino acids. Germline V gene data show CDR1 as LNHDA and CDR2 as SQIVND (reference sequence).

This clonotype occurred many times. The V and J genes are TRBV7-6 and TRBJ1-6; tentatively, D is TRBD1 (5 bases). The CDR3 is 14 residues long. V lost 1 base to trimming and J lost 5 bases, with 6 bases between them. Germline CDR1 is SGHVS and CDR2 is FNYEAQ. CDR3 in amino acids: CASSLGGDNSPLHF. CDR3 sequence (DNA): TGTGCCAGCAGCTTAGGGGGGGATAATTCACCCCTCCACTTT.